The present T cell receptor (beta chain) was sequenced within a study of shared clonotypes between healthy human individuals. General observations from the study: For naive CD4 cells, approximately 4.8% of clonotypes were shared across a few donors. Estimated richness was generally greater in naive than memory subsets.

The CDR3 is 14 residues long. V lost 0 bases to trimming and J lost 2 bases, with 8 bases between them. Germline CDR1 is SGHDT and CDR2 is YYEEEE. The data were produced by immunoSEQ multiplex PCR, yet TCRdb's version contains in-frame clones alone and is incomplete. The sample contains about 1.9 million clones, 93% of which appear only once. With regard to this clone: The target antigen is unknown.

Naive CD8 cells lacked CD45RO, underwent positive selection for CCR7 and left out terminally differentiated effector memory CD45RA+ cells. Adult donors, all healthy and HIV-negative, had no recent acute infections or vaccinations. Donors, without exception, were Caucasian adults residing in Nashville, Tennessee. Sequences were obtained from naive CD8+ T cells from PBMCs. The J gene is TRBJ2-5, the V gene TRBV5-6; D not resolved. The clonotype originates from a man between 18 and 35 years old in good health. Some clones in this sample may be carry-over from other donors' samples. The CDR3 reads CASSLESRQETQYF. The CDR3 coding sequence is TGTGCCAGCAGCTTGGAAAGTCGACAAGAGACCCAGTACTTC. The variable domain in full, with the rest retrieved from reference TRBV5-6 and TRBJ2-5, is DAGVTQSPTHLIKTRGQQVTLRCSPKSGHDTVSWYQQALGQGPQFIFQYYEEEERQRGNFPDRFSGHQFPNYSSELNVNALLLGDSALYLCASSLESRQETQYFGPGTRLLVL.